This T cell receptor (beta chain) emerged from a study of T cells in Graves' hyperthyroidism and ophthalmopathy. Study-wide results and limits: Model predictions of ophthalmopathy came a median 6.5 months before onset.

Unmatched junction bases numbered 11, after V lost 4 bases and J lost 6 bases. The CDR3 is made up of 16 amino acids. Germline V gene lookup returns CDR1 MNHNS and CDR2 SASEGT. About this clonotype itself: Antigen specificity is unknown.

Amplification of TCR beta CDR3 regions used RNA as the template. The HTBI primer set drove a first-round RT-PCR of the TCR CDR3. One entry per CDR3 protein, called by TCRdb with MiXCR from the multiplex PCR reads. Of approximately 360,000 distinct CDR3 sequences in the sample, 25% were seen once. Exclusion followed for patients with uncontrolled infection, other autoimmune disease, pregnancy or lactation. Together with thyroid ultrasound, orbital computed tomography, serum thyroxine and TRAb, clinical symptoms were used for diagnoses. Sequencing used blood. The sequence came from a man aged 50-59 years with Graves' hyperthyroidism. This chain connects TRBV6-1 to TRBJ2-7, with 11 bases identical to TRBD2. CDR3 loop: CASSGLAGGPSGEQYF. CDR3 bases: TGTGCCAGCAGTGGATTAGCGGGAGGGCCTTCGGGCGAGCAGTACTTC.